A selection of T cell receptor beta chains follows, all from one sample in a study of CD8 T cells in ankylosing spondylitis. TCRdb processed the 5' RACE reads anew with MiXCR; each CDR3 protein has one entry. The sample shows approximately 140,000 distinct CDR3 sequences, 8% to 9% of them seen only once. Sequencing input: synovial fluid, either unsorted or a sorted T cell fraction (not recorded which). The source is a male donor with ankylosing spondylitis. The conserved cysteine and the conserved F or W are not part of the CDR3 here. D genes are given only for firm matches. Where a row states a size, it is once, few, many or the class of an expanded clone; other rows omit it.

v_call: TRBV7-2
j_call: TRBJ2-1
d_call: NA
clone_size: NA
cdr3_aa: ASSLVSGGRNEQF

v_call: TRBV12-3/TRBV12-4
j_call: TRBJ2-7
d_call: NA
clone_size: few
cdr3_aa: ASNRGGVYEQY

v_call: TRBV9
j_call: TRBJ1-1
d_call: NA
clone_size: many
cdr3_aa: ASSVRGGVGTEAF

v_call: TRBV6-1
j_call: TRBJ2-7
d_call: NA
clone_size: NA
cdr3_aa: ASRRDVGGATYEQY

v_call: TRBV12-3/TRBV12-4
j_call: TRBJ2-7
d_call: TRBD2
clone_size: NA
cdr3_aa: ASRDDQRETY

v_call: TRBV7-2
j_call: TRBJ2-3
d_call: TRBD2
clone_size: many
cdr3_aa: ASSSNLLAGTDTQY

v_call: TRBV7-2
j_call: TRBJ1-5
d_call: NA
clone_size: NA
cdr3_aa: ASSHFLGRNQPQH

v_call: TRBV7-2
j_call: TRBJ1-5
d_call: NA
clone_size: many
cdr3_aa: ASSLQSTGQPQH

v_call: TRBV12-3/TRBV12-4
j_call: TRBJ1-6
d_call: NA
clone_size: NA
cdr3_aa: ASSFLNNSPLH

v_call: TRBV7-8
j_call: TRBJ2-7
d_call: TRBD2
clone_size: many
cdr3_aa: ASSLLSGLAAYEQY

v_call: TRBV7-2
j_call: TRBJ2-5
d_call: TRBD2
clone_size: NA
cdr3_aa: ASRRVAGGPQETQY

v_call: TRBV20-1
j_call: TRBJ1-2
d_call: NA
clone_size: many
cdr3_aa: SLFRDGYT

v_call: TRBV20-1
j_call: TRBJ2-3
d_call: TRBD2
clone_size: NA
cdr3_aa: SASRGGLGTDTQY

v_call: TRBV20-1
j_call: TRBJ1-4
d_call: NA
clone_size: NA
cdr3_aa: SAPQGRARKLF

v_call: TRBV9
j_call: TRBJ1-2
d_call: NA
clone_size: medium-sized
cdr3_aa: ASSRGATAGYGYT

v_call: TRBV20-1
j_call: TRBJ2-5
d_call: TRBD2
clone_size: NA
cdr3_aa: SASPVAGVQETQY

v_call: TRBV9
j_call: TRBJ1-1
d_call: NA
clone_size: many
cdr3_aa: ASSVDVEGTEAF

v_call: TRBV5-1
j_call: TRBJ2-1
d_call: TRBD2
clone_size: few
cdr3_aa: ASTPGTSHLAFYNEQF

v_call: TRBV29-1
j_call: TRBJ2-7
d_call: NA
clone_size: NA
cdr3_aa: SAREEGFEQY

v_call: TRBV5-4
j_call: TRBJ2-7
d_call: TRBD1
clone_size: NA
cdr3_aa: ASSRRQGGFYEQY

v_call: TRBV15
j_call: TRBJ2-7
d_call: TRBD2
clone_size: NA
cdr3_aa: ATSRRTSSYEQY

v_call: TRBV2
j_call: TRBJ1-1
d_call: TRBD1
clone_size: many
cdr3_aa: ASSKGGAGVGAF

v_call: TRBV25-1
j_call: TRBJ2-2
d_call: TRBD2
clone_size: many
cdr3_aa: ASSELGGRARGTGELF

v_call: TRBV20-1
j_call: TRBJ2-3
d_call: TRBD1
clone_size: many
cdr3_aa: SARYRMGTGPGDTQY

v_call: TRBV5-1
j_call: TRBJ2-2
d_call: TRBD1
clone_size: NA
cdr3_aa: ASSPDLQGSNTGELF

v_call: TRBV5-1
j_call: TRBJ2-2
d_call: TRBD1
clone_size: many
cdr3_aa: ASRPTGWDTGELF

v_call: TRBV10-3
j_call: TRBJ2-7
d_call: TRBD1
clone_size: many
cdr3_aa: AISPGQGANEQY

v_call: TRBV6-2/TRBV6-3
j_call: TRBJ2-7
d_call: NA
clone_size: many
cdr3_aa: ASGWDGYEQY

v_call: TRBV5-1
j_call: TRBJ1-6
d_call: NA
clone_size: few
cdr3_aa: ASSLVAASSYNSPLH

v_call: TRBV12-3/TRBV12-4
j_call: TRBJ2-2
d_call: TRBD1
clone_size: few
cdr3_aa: AFSPGWGTGGKTGELF

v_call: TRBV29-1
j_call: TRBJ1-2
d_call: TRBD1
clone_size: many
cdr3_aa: SVDGQGLYYGYT

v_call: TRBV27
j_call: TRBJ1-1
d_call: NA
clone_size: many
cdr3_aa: ASSFLGTEAF

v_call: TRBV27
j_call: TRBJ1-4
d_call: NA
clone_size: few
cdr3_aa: ASRRARTNEKLF

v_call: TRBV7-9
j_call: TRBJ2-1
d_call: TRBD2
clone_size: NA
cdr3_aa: ASTNAETSGGSSEQF

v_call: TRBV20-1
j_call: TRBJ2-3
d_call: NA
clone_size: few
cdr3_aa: SATRYTQY

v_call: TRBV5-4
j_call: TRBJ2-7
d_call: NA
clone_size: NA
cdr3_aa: ASSLDHNSYEQY

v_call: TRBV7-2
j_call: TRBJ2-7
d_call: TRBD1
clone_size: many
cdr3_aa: ASSPLGGQGFFEQY

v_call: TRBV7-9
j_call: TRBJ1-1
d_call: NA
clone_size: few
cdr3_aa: ASSPEAYTEAF

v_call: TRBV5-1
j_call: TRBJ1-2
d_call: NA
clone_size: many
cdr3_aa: ASSLVAGANYGYT

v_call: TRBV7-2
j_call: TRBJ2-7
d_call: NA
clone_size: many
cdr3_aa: ASRVSGISYEQY

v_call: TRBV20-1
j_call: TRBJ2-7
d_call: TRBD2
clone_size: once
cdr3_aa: SAMTSGRAHEQY

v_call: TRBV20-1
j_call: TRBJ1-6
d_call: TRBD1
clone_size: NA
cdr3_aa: SASGDRNSPLH

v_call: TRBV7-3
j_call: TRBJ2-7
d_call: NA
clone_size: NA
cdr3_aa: ASSLKGTPINEQY

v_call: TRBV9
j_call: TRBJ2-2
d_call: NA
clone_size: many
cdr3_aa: ASSILNTGELF

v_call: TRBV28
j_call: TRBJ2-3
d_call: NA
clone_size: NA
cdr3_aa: ASSPTFYTQY

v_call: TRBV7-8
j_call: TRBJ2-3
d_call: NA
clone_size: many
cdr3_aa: ASSKTVLTSTDTQY

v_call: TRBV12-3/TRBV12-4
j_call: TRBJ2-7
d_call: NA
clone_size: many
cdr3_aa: ASSLSGAYEQY

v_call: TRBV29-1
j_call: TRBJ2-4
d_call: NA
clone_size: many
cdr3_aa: SVSYRAKNIQY

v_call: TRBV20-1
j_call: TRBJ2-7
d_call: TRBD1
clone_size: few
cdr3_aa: SAREPGTGGYEQY

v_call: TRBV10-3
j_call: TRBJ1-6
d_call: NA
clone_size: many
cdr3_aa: AIAEARNSPLH

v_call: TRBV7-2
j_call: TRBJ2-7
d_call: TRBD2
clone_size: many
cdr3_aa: ASSLQAGGSYEQY

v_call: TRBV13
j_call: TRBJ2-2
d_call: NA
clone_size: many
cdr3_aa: ATRVGVGNTGELF

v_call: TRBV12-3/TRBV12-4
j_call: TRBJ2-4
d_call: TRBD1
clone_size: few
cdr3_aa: ASSYNRGAKNIQY

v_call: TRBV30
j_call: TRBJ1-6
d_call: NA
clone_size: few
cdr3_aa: AWSPPGWDYNSPLH

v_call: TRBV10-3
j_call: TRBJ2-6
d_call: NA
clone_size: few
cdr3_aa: AISGVISGANVLT

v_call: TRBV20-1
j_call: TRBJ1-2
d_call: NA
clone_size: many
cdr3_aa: SASRGEDYT